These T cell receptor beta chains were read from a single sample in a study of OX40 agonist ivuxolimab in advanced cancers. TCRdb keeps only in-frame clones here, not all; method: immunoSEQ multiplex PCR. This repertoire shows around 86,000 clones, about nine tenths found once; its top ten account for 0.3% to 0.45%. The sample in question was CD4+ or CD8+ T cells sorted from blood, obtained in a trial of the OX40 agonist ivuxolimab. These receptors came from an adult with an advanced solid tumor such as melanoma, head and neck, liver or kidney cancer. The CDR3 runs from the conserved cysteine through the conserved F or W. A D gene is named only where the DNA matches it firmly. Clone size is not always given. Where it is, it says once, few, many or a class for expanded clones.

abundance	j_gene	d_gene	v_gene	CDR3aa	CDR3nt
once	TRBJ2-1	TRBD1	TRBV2	CASRHRGLWRNEQFF	TGTGCCAGCAGACACAGGGGGCTCTGGCGGAATGAGCAGTTCTTC
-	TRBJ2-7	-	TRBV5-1	CASSLVSSYEQYF	TGCGCCAGCAGCTTAGTCAGCTCCTACGAGCAGTACTTC
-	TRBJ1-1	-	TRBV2	CASSDQGIRDTEAFF	TGTGCCAGCAGTGATCAGGGGATTCGTGACACTGAAGCTTTCTTT
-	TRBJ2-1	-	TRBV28	CASSLQGWEQFF	TGTGCCAGCAGTTTACAGGGGTGGGAGCAGTTCTTC
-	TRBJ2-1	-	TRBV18	CASSPTDKDNEQFF	TGTGCCAGCTCACCAACGGACAAGGACAATGAGCAGTTCTTC
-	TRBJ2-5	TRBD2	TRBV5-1	CASSLVSAGAETQYF	TGCGCCAGCAGCTTGGTATCGGCGGGAGCTGAGACCCAGTACTTC
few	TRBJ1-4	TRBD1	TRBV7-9	CASSTQQGTVEKLFF	TGTGCCAGCAGCACCCAACAGGGGACCGTTGAAAAACTGTTTTTT
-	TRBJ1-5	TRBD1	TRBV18	CASSPSQGAVSQPQHF	TGTGCCAGCTCACCCTCACAGGGGGCGGTCAGTCAGCCCCAGCATTTT
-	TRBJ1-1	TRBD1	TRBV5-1	CASSFGTAMMNTEAFF	TGCGCCAGCAGCTTCGGGACAGCAATGATGAACACTGAAGCTTTCTTT
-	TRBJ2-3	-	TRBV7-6	CASSGAAARGVLSPDTQYF	TGTGCCAGCAGCGGGGCAGCCGCGAGGGGGGTGTTGAGTCCAGATACGCAGTATTTT
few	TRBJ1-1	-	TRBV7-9	CASTLREGNEAFF	TGTGCCAGCACTTTACGGGAGGGGAATGAAGCTTTCTTT
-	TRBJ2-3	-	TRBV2	CASSVLTVTDTQYF	TGTGCCAGCAGTGTTTTAACGGTTACAGATACGCAGTATTTT
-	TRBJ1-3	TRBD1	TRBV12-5	CASGRDSSGNTIYF	TGTGCTAGTGGACGGGACAGCTCTGGAAACACCATATATTTT
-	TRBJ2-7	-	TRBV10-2	CASSPGGEQYF	TGCGCCAGCTCTCCGGGCGGAGAGCAGTACTTC
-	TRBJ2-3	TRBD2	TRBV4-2	CASSQERGLAGWERTDTQYF	TGTGCCAGCAGCCAAGAACGGGGACTAGCGGGATGGGAACGGACAGATACGCAGTATTTT
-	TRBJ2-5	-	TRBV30	CAWGRIQETQYF	TGTGCCTGGGGGAGGATCCAAGAGACCCAGTACTTC
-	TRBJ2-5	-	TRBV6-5	CASSTPPGETQYF	TGTGCCAGCAGTACCCCCCCGGGGGAGACCCAGTACTTC
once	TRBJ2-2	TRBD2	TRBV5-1	CASSPGLAGGELFF	TGCGCCAGCAGCCCGGGACTAGCGGGCGGGGAGCTGTTTTTT
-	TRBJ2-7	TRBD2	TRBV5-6	CASSLFFSGNAYEQYF	TGTGCCAGCAGCTTGTTTTTTAGCGGGAACGCGTACGAGCAGTACTTC
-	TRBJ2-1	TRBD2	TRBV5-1	CASSLAGGSSYNEQFF	TGCGCCAGCAGCTTGGCCGGCGGGAGCTCCTACAATGAGCAGTTCTTC
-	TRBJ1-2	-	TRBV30	CASSRDTKTYGYTF	TGTGCCTCTTCGAGGGACACTAAGACCTATGGCTACACCTTC
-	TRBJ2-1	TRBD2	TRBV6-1	CASSEAGGMDWNEQFF	TGTGCCAGCAGTGAAGCGGGAGGGATGGATTGGAATGAGCAGTTCTTC
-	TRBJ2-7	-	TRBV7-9	CACDTTYEQYF	TGTGCCTGCGACACCACCTACGAGCAGTACTTC
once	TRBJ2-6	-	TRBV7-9	CASSLARAGSGGANVLTF	TGTGCCAGCAGCTTAGCGCGGGCAGGCTCTGGTGGGGCCAACGTCCTGACTTTC
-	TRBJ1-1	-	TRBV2	CASSVGLTEAFF	TGTGCCAGCAGTGTTGGGCTCACTGAAGCTTTCTTT
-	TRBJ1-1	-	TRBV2	CASSEDRATEAFF	TGTGCCAGCAGTGAGGATAGGGCCACTGAAGCTTTCTTT
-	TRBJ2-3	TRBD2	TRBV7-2	CASSLRTSGSTDTQYF	TGTGCCAGCAGCTTGAGGACTAGCGGGAGCACAGATACGCAGTATTTT
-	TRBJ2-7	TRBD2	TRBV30	CAWAWGGRVSYEQYF	TGTGCCTGGGCTTGGGGCGGGAGGGTCTCCTACGAGCAGTACTTC
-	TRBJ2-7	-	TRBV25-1	CASSFSTSQGHEQYF	TGTGCCAGCAGTTTCTCGACATCCCAGGGCCACGAGCAGTACTTC
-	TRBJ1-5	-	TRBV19	CASRSQTYQPQHF	TGTGCCAGTAGAAGCCAGACCTATCAGCCCCAGCATTTT
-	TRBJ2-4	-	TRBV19	CASSPEGVKNIQYF	TGTGCCAGTAGTCCCGAGGGAGTCAAAAACATTCAGTACTTC
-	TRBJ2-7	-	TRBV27	CASSGWGDSQYF	TGTGCCAGCAGTGGGTGGGGGGACTCGCAGTACTTC
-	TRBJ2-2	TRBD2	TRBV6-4	CASSRLAGGTGELFF	TGTGCCAGCAGTCGACTAGCGGGGGGGACCGGGGAGCTGTTTTTT
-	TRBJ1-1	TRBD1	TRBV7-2	CASSWGQGVTEAFF	TGTGCCAGCAGCTGGGGACAGGGTGTCACTGAAGCTTTCTTT
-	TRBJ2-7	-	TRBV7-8	CASSLRLEAYEQYF	TGTGCCAGCAGCTTAAGGCTAGAGGCCTACGAGCAGTACTTC
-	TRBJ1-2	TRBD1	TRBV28	CASSPQTGGGGYTF	TGTGCCAGCAGCCCTCAAACAGGGGGCGGGGGCTACACCTTC
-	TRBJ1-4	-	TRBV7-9	CASSLEQYNEKLFF	TGTGCCAGCAGCTTAGAACAGTATAATGAAAAACTGTTTTTT
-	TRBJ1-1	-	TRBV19	CASRSTTNTEAFF	TGTGCCAGTCGGTCCACAACTAACACTGAAGCTTTCTTT
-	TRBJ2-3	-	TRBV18	CASSPPTRSTDTQYF	TGTGCCAGCTCACCACCTACCCGGAGCACAGATACGCAGTATTTT
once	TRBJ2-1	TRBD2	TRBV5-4	CASSPSGRAKNEQFF	TGTGCCAGCAGCCCTAGCGGGAGGGCTAAGAATGAGCAGTTCTTC
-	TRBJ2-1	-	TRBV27	CASSNIYNEQFF	TGTGCCAGCAGTAATATTTACAATGAGCAGTTCTTC
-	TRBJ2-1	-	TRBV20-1	CSAGGYNEQFF	TGCAGTGCTGGCGGCTACAATGAGCAGTTCTTC
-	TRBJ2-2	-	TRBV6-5	CASILHPGAAGELFF	TGTGCCAGCATTCTTCACCCGGGAGCTGCCGGGGAGCTGTTTTTT
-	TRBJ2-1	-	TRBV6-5	CASSSGDAYNEQFF	TGTGCCAGCAGTTCCGGTGACGCTTACAATGAGCAGTTCTTC
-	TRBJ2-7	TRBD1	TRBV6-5	CASSKDRGAYEQYF	TGTGCCAGCAGTAAGGACAGGGGGGCCTACGAGCAGTACTTC
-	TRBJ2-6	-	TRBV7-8	CASSAYRVAYRSGANVLTF	TGTGCCAGCAGCGCATACAGGGTAGCTTATCGCTCTGGGGCCAACGTCCTGACTTTC
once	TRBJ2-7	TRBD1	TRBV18	CASSTGQGTSEQYF	TGTGCCAGCTCCACCGGACAGGGGACGAGCGAGCAGTACTTC
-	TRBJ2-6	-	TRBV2	CASSDPPAGTGANVLTF	TGTGCCAGCAGTGACCCCCCGGCAGGGACTGGGGCCAACGTCCTGACTTTC
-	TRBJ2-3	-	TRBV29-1	CSVEDTSTDTQYF	TGCAGCGTTGAAGACACCTCCACAGATACGCAGTATTTT
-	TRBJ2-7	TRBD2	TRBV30	CAWSLAVSYEQYF	TGTGCCTGGTCCCTAGCGGTGTCCTACGAGCAGTACTTC
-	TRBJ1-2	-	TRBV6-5	CASSYSGVGGRYTF	TGTGCCAGCAGTTACTCGGGCGTGGGAGGGCGCTACACCTTC
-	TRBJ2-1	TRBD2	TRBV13	CASSRNPWNSGEGKFF	TGTGCCAGCAGCAGAAACCCCTGGAATAGCGGGGAAGGCAAGTTCTTC
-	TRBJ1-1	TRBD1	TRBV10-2	CASSDATGGRTEAFF	TGCGCCAGCAGTGACGCGACAGGGGGTCGAACTGAAGCTTTCTTT
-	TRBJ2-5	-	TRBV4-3	CASSQGRGRVETQYF	TGCGCCAGCAGCCAAGGACGGGGGCGGGTGGAGACCCAGTACTTC